Reported below is one TCR beta chain. These data originate in a study of blood T cell repertoires in COVID-19. In the source study's methods: Amplifying reference gene primers gave estimates of nucleated cell counts. Sequencing used immunoSEQ multiplex PCR; TCRdb keeps in-frame clones, though not all of them. V and J calls and clone size are given by that table; D and trimming were obtained from the DNA. The table lists about 59,000 clones, approximately 80% of them singletons. This CDR3 region has 17 residues. CDR1 is SGHTS, CDR2 YDEGEE, per germline. V was clipped by 4 bases and J by 0 bases; unmatched bases: 10.

This clonotype was sampled from a man in his 60s with COVID-19, enrolled during active disease. The material sequenced was peripheral blood. J is TRBJ2-1 and V is TRBV5-8, with TRBD2 matching over 7 bases. CDR3 DNA: TGTGCCAGCAGCGGATGGGGCGGGGGTCTCTCCTACAATGAGCAGTTCTTC. Protein product: CASSGWGGGLSYNEQFF.